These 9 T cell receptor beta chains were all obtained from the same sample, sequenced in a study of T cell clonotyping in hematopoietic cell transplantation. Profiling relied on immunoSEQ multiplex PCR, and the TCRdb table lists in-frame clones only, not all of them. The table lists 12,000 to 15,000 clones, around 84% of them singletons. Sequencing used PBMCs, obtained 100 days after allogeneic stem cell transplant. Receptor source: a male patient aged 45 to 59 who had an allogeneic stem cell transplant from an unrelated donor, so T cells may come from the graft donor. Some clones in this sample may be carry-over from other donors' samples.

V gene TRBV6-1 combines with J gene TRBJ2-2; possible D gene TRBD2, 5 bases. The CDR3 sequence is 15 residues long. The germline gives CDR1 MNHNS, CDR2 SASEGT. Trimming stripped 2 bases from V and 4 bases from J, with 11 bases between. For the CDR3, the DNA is TGTGCCAGCAGTGAACGAGGGTGGAGCACCGGGGAGCTGTTTTTT. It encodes CASSERGWSTGELFF.

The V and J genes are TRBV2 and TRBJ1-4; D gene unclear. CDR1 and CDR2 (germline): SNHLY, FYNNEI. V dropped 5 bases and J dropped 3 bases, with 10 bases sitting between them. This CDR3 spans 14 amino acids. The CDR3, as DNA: TGTGCCAGCAGTAGGAATGGGGCTAATGAAAAACTGTTTTTT. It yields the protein CASSRNGANEKLFF. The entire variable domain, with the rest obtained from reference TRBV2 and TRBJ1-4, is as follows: EPEVTQTPSHQVTQMGQEVILRCVPISNHLYFYWYRQILGQKVEFLVSFYNNEISEKSEIFDDQFSVERPDGSNFTLKIRSTKLEDSAMYFCASSRNGANEKLFFGSGTQLSVL.

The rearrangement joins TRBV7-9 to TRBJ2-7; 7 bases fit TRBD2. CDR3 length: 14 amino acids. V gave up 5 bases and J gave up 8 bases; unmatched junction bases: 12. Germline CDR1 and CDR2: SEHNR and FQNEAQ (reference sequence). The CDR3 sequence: CASSQNQGRGKQYF. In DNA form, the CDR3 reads TGTGCCAGCAGCCAAAATCAAGGGCGGGGGAAGCAGTACTTC.

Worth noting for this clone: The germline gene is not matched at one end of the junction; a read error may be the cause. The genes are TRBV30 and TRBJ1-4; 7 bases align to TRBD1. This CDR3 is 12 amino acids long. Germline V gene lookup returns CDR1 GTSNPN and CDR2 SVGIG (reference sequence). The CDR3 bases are TGTGCCTGGAGTGTTCCACCCGGGGACAGTCGGTTT. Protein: CAWSVPPGDSRF.

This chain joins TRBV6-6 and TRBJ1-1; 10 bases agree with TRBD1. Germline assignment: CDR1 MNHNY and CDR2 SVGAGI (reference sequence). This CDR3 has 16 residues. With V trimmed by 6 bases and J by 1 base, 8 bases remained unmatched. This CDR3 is CASSRDRGRGNTEAFF. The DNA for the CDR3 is TGTGCCAGCAGCCGGGACAGGGGCAGGGGGAACACTGAAGCTTTCTTT.

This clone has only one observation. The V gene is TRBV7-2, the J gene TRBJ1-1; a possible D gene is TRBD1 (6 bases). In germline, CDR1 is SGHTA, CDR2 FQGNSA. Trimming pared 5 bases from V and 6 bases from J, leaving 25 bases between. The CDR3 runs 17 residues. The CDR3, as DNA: TGTGCCAGCAGCAATATCACTGGTCGGGGGGCGTTTTCTGAAGCTTTCTTT. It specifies CASSNITGRGAFSEAFF.

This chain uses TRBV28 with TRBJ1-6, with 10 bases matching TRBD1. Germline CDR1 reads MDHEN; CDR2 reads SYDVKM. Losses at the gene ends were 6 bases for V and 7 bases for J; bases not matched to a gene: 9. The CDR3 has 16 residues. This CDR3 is CASRGGTGATNSPLHF. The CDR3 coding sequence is TGTGCCAGCAGAGGAGGGACAGGGGCAACGAATTCACCCCTCCACTTT.

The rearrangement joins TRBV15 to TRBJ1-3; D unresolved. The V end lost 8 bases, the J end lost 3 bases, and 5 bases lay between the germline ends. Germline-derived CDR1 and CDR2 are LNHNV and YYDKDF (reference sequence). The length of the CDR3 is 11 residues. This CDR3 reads CATGVGNTIYF. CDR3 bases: TGTGCCACCGGGGTTGGAAACACCATATATTTT.

The CDR3 protein is CASSAAGSSYNEQFF. The CDR3 DNA is TGTGCCAGCAGCGCCGCTGGGAGCTCCTACAATGAGCAGTTCTTC. The V and J genes are TRBV7-3 and TRBJ2-1, with a weak D call TRBD2 (5 bases). Trimming removed 5 bases from V and 0 bases from J, with 11 bases in between. The CDR3 runs to 15 residues. The V gene's germline CDR1 is SGHTA and CDR2 FQGTGA.